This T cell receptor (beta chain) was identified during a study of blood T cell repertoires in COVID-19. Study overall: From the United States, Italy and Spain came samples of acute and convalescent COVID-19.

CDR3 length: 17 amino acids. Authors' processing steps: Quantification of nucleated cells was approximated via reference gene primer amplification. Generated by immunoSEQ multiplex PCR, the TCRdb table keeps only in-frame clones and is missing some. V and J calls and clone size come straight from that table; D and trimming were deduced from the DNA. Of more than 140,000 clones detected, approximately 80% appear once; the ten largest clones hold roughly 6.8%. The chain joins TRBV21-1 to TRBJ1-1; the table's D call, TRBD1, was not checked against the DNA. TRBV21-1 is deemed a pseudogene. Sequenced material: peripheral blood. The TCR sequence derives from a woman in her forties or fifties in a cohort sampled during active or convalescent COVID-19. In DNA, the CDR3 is TGTGCCAGCAGCAAACCCCACCATCCAGGCGAAGACACTGAAGCTTTCTTT. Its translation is CASSKPHHPGEDTEAFF.